This T cell receptor (beta chain) is from a study of cytomegalovirus exposure and HLA in healthy donors. General study findings and limits: Whilst most TCR sequences proved rare, a subset of public TCRs occurred across many donors. In an earlier analysis, about 90% or about 30%: the productive usage of most TCR beta V segments.

Use of 60 Vbeta and 13 Jbeta primers characterized the PCR. The data were produced by immunoSEQ multiplex PCR, yet TCRdb's version contains in-frame clones alone and is incomplete. The sample lists 120,000 or so clones; over 70% were seen once. The V gene's germline CDR1 is MDHEN and CDR2 SYDVKM. The germline V and J ends were trimmed by 7 bases and 0 bases, with 3 bases remaining between them. There are 11 residues in the CDR3. This clone was detected only a few times. Its antigen is as yet unknown. Within the sample, other DNA sequences also encode this same CDR3. This receptor was taken from a woman aged 45-59 years in good health and CMV-seropositive. The material sequenced was PBMCs. V and J are TRBV28 and TRBJ1-1; D remains ambiguous. The CDR3 spells CASTVNTEAFF. CDR3 coding DNA: TGTGCCAGCACTGTGAACACTGAAGCTTTCTTT.